Following are 19 T cell receptor beta chains from one sample sequenced in a study of cytomegalovirus exposure and HLA in healthy donors. The primer mix had 60 Vbeta and 13 Jbeta primers. TCRdb keeps only in-frame clones here, not all; method: immunoSEQ multiplex PCR. The sample lists around 280,000 clones, 70% to 90% occurring once. Sequencing was performed on PBMCs. Receptors originate from a woman under 30 in good health and CMV-seronegative.

The chain is built from TRBV10-3 and TRBJ1-2; D remains ambiguous. Germline V gives CDR1 ENHRY, CDR2 SYGVKD. V dropped 6 bases and J dropped 1 base, with 9 bases sitting between them. CDR3 length: 13 residues. The CDR3 DNA follows: TGTGCCATCAGATCAGAGGATAACTATGGCTACACCTTC. Protein sequence: CAIRSEDNYGYTF.

The chain recombines TRBV5-1 with TRBJ2-7; weak D call: TRBD1 (6 bases). The V and J ends lost 5 bases and 3 bases respectively, with 15 bases between them. Germline values: CDR1 SGHRS, CDR2 YFSETQ. The CDR3 consists of 14 residues. For the CDR3, the DNA is TGCGCCAGCAGTAACAGGGCCTCGGACTACGAGCAGTACTTC. Protein: CASSNRASDYEQYF.

V usage is TRBV29-1 and J usage is TRBJ1-2, with D hard to call. CDR1 and CDR2 from the germline V gene are SQVTM and ANQGSEA. The CDR3 contains 12 residues. The germline V and J ends were trimmed by 3 bases and 7 bases, with 12 bases remaining between them. The CDR3 DNA sequence: TGCAGCGTTGACCGCGGCGGATTTGGCTACACCTTC. This translates into CSVDRGGFGYTF.

The rearrangement links TRBV5-1 to TRBJ1-6; TRBD1 might be the D (6 bases). Deletions cut 8 bases from V and 10 bases from J, with 16 bases between. This CDR3 has 13 residues. Germline CDR1 is SGHRS and CDR2 is YFSETQ. CDR3 loop: CASSGELGSPLHF. CDR3 in DNA: TGCGCCAGTTCAGGGGAATTAGGGTCACCCCTCCACTTT.

This clone was detected once. This chain uses TRBV2 with TRBJ1-5; 7 bases match TRBD1. Trimming removed 4 bases from V and 0 bases from J; junction bases left unmatched: 3. Germline V CDR1 and CDR2: SNHLY, FYNNEI. The CDR3 has 15 amino acids. CDR3 in DNA: TGTGCCAGCAGTGTACAGGGGAATAGCAATCAGCCCCAGCATTTT. Protein product: CASSVQGNSNQPQHF.

For this clone: The germline gene is not matched at one end of the junction; a read error may be the cause. Other DNA sequences of this sample code for an identical CDR3. The rearrangement uses TRBV13 and TRBJ1-2, with a possible D match to TRBD1 (6 bases). The CDR3 spans 15 residues. The germline V gene has CDR1 PRHDT and CDR2 FYEKMQ (reference sequence). The CDR3 loop is CASSLGLAGDYGYTF. CDR3 nucleotides: TGTGCCAGCAGCTTAGGCCTGGCAGGGGATTATGGTTACACCTTC.

The chain employs TRBV19 and TRBJ1-2; D is ambiguous. Trimming removed 7 bases from V and 3 bases from J, with 9 bases in between. Germline-derived CDR1 and CDR2 are LNHDA and SQIVND (reference sequence). CDR3 length: 12 amino acids. The CDR3 spells CASIGDDYGYTF. In DNA, the CDR3 is TGTGCCAGTATCGGAGATGACTATGGCTACACCTTC.

J is TRBJ2-7 and V is TRBV25-1; D is unresolved. The CDR3 covers 11 residues. V was trimmed by 5 bases and J by 0 bases, leaving 2 bases between them. CDR1 and CDR2 from the germline V gene are MGHDK and SYGVNS. The CDR3: CASSRSYEQYF. The CDR3 DNA follows: TGTGCCAGCAGTCGCTCCTACGAGCAGTACTTC.

The chain has TRBV7-6 and TRBJ1-4, with D maybe TRBD1 (5 bases). V was cut by 5 bases and J by 0 bases, with 16 bases left in between. Germline V gene sequence: CDR1 SGHVS, CDR2 FNYEAQ. The CDR3 loop spans 17 amino acids. The CDR3 loop is CASSPSATVATNEKLFF. The CDR3 region has the DNA TGTGCCAGCAGCCCGTCCGCGACAGTAGCAACTAATGAAAAACTGTTTTTT. The whole variable domain, remainder taken from reference TRBV7-6 and TRBJ1-4, is GAGVSQSPRYKVTKRGQDVALRCDPISGHVSLYWYRQALGQGPEFLTYFNYEAQQDKSGLPNDRFSAERPEGSISTLTIQRTEQRDSAMYRCASSPSATVATNEKLFFGSGTQLSVL.

The genes are TRBV10-3 and TRBJ1-2; TRBD1 aligns across 9 bases. There are 16 residues in the CDR3. V lost 0 bases, J lost 6 bases, and 8 bases stayed unmatched. The germline CDR1 and CDR2 sequences are ENHRY and SYGVKD. CDR3: CAISESTPGTGHGYTF. DNA of the CDR3: TGTGCCATCAGTGAGTCGACTCCCGGGACAGGGCATGGCTACACCTTC.

V is TRBV10-3 and J is TRBJ2-7; D is perhaps TRBD1 (6 bases). Germline V gene sequence: CDR1 ENHRY, CDR2 SYGVKD. The CDR3 loop spans 18 amino acids. The V end was cut by 3 bases, the J end by 5 bases, with 26 bases between. The CDR3 nucleotides read TGTGCCATCAGTGATTTGTGGGACAAATCAATCACGAGCCACGAGCAGTACTTC. Residues: CAISDLWDKSITSHEQYF.

This chain connects TRBV5-4 to TRBJ2-6; TRBD2 might be the D (5 bases). Germline V gene sequence: CDR1 SGHNT, CDR2 YYREEE (reference sequence). The V end lost 7 bases, the J end lost 2 bases, and 19 bases lay between the germline ends. The CDR3 sequence is 17 residues long. CDR3 amino acids: CASQDGGVQTGANVLTF. In DNA form, the CDR3 reads TGTGCCAGCCAGGACGGAGGAGTTCAAACTGGGGCCAACGTCCTGACTTTC.

The V call is TRBV6-6, the J call TRBJ2-7; no clear D gene. Trimming took 0 bases from V and 3 from J, leaving 6 bases between them. Germline CDR1 and CDR2: MNHNY and SVGAGI (reference sequence). The CDR3 loop spans 13 amino acids. CDR3 coding DNA: TGTGCCAGCAGTTACTCGAGGTTCTACGAGCAGTACTTC. Its translation is CASSYSRFYEQYF.

The gene calls are TRBV27 and TRBJ2-1; TRBD2 aligns across 12 bases. Germline CDR1 is MNHEY and CDR2 is SMNVEV (reference sequence). CDR3 size: 16 residues. V was clipped by 6 bases and J by 4 bases; unmatched bases: 7. The CDR3 sequence: CASSTGLAGPYNEQFF. In DNA, the CDR3 is TGTGCCAGCAGCACCGGACTAGCGGGGCCATACAATGAGCAGTTCTTC.

This chain connects TRBV9 to TRBJ2-1; 15 bases line up with TRBD2. The germline CDR1 and CDR2 sequences are SGDLS and YYNGEE. The CDR3 has 19 amino acids. J lost 5 bases, V lost 0 bases, and 9 bases had no gene match. CDR3 in DNA: TGTGCCAGCAGCGTAGCTTCAGGACTAGCGGGGGGGCCCGACAATGAGCAGTTCTTC. It yields the protein CASSVASGLAGGPDNEQFF.

The chain links TRBV5-1 to TRBJ2-7, with 10 nucleotides matching TRBD1. The CDR3 has 19 amino acids. The junction had 13 bases not matched to a gene; V was cut back by 0 bases and J by 1 base. Germline CDR1 and CDR2: SGHRS and YFSETQ. CDR3 DNA: TGCGCCAGCAGCTTGGGGGGGGGACAGGGGATTAGTACGTCCTACGAGCAGTACTTC. Translated: CASSLGGGQGISTSYEQYF.

The chain is built from TRBV5-1 and TRBJ1-2; TRBD1 matches 9 bases. The V gene end was trimmed by 0 bases and the J gene end by 5 bases; junction bases not matched to a gene: 2. Germline V gene lookup returns CDR1 SGHRS and CDR2 YFSETQ. This CDR3 contains 14 residues. This CDR3 reads CASSLGQGGYGYTF. DNA of the CDR3: TGCGCCAGCAGCTTGGGACAGGGGGGATATGGCTACACCTTC.

CDR3 protein: CASSLVPYPGTDTQYF. The CDR3 DNA reads TGCGCCAGCAGCTTGGTGCCTTATCCGGGCACAGATACGCAGTATTTT. The V and J genes are TRBV5-1 and TRBJ2-3; unclear D gene. This CDR3 spans 16 amino acids. Deletions cut 0 bases from V and 1 base from J, with 12 bases between. Germline V gene data show CDR1 as SGHRS and CDR2 as YFSETQ.

The chain is built from TRBV6-5 and TRBJ2-2; TRBD2 aligns across 10 bases. The germline gives CDR1 MNHEY, CDR2 SVGAGI. The CDR3 length is 15 residues. Trimming took 8 bases from V and 6 from J; bases not matched to a gene: 9. The CDR3 reads CASGRVAGGPGELFF. The CDR3 DNA reads as TGTGCCAGCGGGAGAGTAGCGGGGGGTCCCGGGGAGCTGTTTTTT.